This T cell receptor (beta chain) came from a study of regulatory and conventional T cells in breast cancer (dated by TCRdb to between 2014 and 2016). Libraries were built with PCR. Sequencing was carried out with a 454 GS FLX Titanium. The public reads were reprocessed in TCRdb via fastp at Q25 and MiXCR, keeping in-frame beta chains. Rows are unified per CDR3 protein, each entry keeping the most common DNA and genes. The sample records about 190 distinct CDR3 sequences, roughly 31% of which are singletons. The ten most abundant clones make up under 55% of the sample. The CDR3 measures 15 amino acids from cysteine to phenylalanine. The entry retains the CDR3 DNA only, 45 bases that are in frame from base 1. From the germline V gene (reference sequence), CDR1 is DFQATT and CDR2 is SNEGSKA. Here V drops 2 bases and J drops 2 bases, and the junction holds 2 bases not matched to any gene. This clonotype is large (0.1 to 1%). The target of this receptor is not known. The input lacks base qualities; no much larger clone sits a single base away.

The chain joins TRBV20-1 to TRBJ2-1; TRBD2 matches 11 bases in the middle. This sequence originates from a female donor with breast cancer. Input material: regulatory T cells from blood. The DNA sequence follows: TGCAGTGCTAGACCTAGCGGGAGGACCTACAATGAGCAGTTCTTC. Its protein product is CSARPSGRTYNEQFF.